This T cell receptor beta chain originates from a study of shared clonotypes between healthy human individuals. Assay used: immunoSEQ multiplex PCR; TCRdb lists only in-frame clones, some missing. In the table there are about 1 million clones, around 75% of which are singletons. Study observations and caveats: Tissues were not sampled, only blood, and their repertoires likely differ. Estimated richness values were generally larger in naive subsets than in memory subsets.

Details on this clone: As yet, its antigen is unknown.

This CDR3 contains 16 residues. Trimming stripped 2 bases from V and 7 bases from J, with 18 bases between. Germline CDR1 is SGHDT and CDR2 is YYEEEE. Those who donated, Caucasian adults without exception, all lived in Nashville, Tennessee. Division of CD4+ cells produced a CD45RA+ naive subset and a CD45RA-negative memory subset. The chain uses TRBV5-6 and TRBJ1-4; tentatively, D is TRBD1 (6 bases). This sequence originates from a man between 18 and 35 years old in good health. Sequenced: memory CD4+ T cells sorted from blood. Subset defined: CD45RA-negative fraction. The CDR3: CASSFSSGALSEKLFF. The CDR3 bases are TGTGCCAGCAGCTTTAGTTCAGGGGCGCTTAGTGAAAAACTGTTTTTT.